These 22 T cell receptor beta chains originate from one sample sequenced in a study of CD8 T cells in ankylosing spondylitis. Study-level findings and limits: What seemed typical of ankylosing spondylitis blood was a TCR beta motif built from eight highly homologous variants.

TCRdb processed the 5' RACE reads anew with MiXCR; each CDR3 protein has one entry. The sample comprises 700,000 to 850,000 distinct CDR3 sequences, about an eighth of which are singletons, and approximately 0.46% rests with the top ten. Antigens of these TCRs are unknown. Material for sequencing was blood, either unsorted or a sorted T cell fraction (not recorded which). These TCRs come from a male donor with ankylosing spondylitis.

In its sample, this clonotype was seen a few times. The chain is built from TRBV7-6 and TRBJ1-5, with TRBD1 as a possible D gene (5 bases). Germline loops: CDR1 SGHVS, CDR2 FNYEAQ. Trimming removed 1 base from V and 1 base from J, with 11 bases in between. This CDR3 has 16 residues. CDR3 in amino acids: CASSLGRVRSNQPQHF. CDR3 bases: TGTGCCAGCAGCTTAGGCAGGGTACGAAGCAATCAGCCCCAGCATTTT.

This clonotype occurred many times. The rearrangement links TRBV4-3 to TRBJ2-3, with 12 bases lining up with TRBD2. Looked up from germline, CDR1 is LGHNA and CDR2 is YSLEER. The junction had 10 bases not matched to a gene; V was cut back by 1 base and J by 2 bases. The CDR3 extends over 19 amino acids. Written as DNA, the CDR3 is TGCGCCAGCAGCCAAGTCTGGACTAGCGGGACCCTAGCCACAGATACGCAGTATTTT. Protein product: CASSQVWTSGTLATDTQYF.

This clonotype was counted only a few times. The chain links TRBV28 to TRBJ2-3; 7 bases fit TRBD2. This CDR3 has 15 amino acids. Trimming removed 3 bases from V and 2 bases from J; junction bases left unmatched: 5. CDR1 and CDR2 (germline): MDHEN, SYDVKM. CDR3 coding DNA: TGTGCCAGCAGTTTCGGGGGGTCTAACACAGATACGCAGTATTTT. Its protein product is CASSFGGSNTDTQYF.

The chain has TRBV7-2 and TRBJ1-6, with 7 nucleotides matching TRBD1. The CDR3 extends over 15 amino acids. Per germline, CDR1 SGHTA and CDR2 FQGNSA. The V gene end was trimmed by 2 bases and the J gene end by 9 bases; junction bases not matched to a gene: 7. Here the CDR3 DNA reads TGTGCCAGCAGCTTACGGGAGGGGGCTGGTTCACCCCTCCACTTT. Its translation: CASSLREGAGSPLHF.

This clonotype was seen only a few times. The V call is TRBV18, the J call TRBJ1-1; TRBD1 might be the D (5 bases). V was pared by 8 bases and J by 1 base, with 20 bases between. The CDR3 spans 16 residues. CDR1 is KGHSH, CDR2 LQKENI, per germline. CDR3 protein: CASQPTYRGSNTEAFF. The DNA for the CDR3 is TGTGCCAGCCAACCCACCTACCGGGGCTCGAACACTGAAGCTTTCTTT.

This clonotype was observed a handful of times. V and J are TRBV7-9 and TRBJ2-7; D remains unclear. The CDR3 extends over 15 amino acids. The germline V gene encodes CDR1 SEHNR and CDR2 FQNEAQ (reference sequence). Trimming removed 1 base at V and 0 bases at J, with 10 bases between. CDR3 sequence: CASSLGPMSSYEQYF. The CDR3 DNA sequence: TGTGCCAGCAGCTTAGGACCCATGAGCTCCTACGAGCAGTACTTC.

This clonotype has ten or more counts. V is TRBV20-1 and J is TRBJ1-1; 7 positions agree with TRBD1. CDR1 is DFQATT, CDR2 SNEGSKA, per germline (reference sequence). V was pared by 5 bases and J by 9 bases, with 9 bases of the junction left unmatched. CDR3 length: 12 amino acids. CDR3 in DNA: TGCAGTGCTCCCGAGGGGGCAACTAAAGCTTTCTTT. This sequence encodes CSAPEGATKAFF.

This clonotype was observed many times. The DNA of the CDR3 is TGTGCCAGCAGTGGGTGGGGGAATTCACCCCTCCACTTT. It yields the protein CASSGWGNSPLHF. The chain couples TRBV12-3 or TRBV12-4 to TRBJ1-6; possible D gene TRBD1, 5 bases. With 5 bases removed from V and 7 bases from J, the gap between germline ends came to 9 bases. The CDR3 length is 13 residues.

The gene calls are TRBV6-2 or TRBV6-3 and TRBJ2-1; tentatively, D is TRBD1 or TRBD2 (5 bases each). V lost 11 bases, J lost 0 bases, and 20 bases lay in between. The CDR3 has 16 amino acids. Germline V CDR1 and CDR2: MNHEY, SVGEGT. CDR3 amino acids: CASRTGPLSSYNEQFF. The CDR3 DNA is TGTGCCTCTCGGACGGGGCCCTTAAGCTCCTACAATGAGCAGTTCTTC.

This clonotype occurred a few times. The junction departs from germline at one end; a sequencing error may be responsible. The chain is built from TRBV4-2 and TRBJ1-6; 9 bases map to TRBD1. CDR1 is LGHNA, CDR2 YNFKEQ, per germline. There are 11 residues in the CDR3. CDR3 sequence (DNA): TGTGCCAGCGGCTTCCGGGACAGGGTTAACTTT. This gives the protein CASGFRDRVNF.

The CDR3 DNA reads TGCGCCAGCAGTCCCGGGGTTCCGGGTAATTCACCCCTCCACTTT. Its protein product is CASSPGVPGNSPLHF. The V gene is TRBV5-1, the J gene TRBJ1-6; D unresolved. Germline V lookup: CDR1 SGHRS, CDR2 YFSETQ. V lost 5 bases, J lost 6 bases, and 15 bases lay in between. The CDR3 is made up of 15 amino acids. The full variable domain, its missing parts supplied by reference TRBV5-1 and TRBJ1-6, is KAGVTQTPRYLIKTRGQQVTLSCSPISGHRSVSWYQQTPGQGLQFLFEYFSETQRNKGNFPGRFSGRQFSNSRSEMNVSTLELGDSALYLCASSPGVPGNSPLHFGNGTRLTVT.

The gene calls are TRBV9 and TRBJ2-1; 10 bases agree with TRBD2. V lost 0 bases to trimming and J lost 8 bases; unmatched junction nucleotides: 8. This CDR3 is built from 16 residues. Germline V CDR1 and CDR2: SGDLS, YYNGEE. The CDR3 reads CASSVVASGGNYEQFF. DNA for the CDR3: TGTGCCAGCAGCGTAGTGGCTAGCGGGGGTAACTATGAGCAGTTCTTC.

This sequence joins TRBV20-1 and TRBJ2-4; perhaps TRBD1 as D (6 bases). V was pared by 6 bases and J by 1 base, with 10 bases between. This CDR3 contains 13 residues. The germline CDR1 and CDR2 sequences are DFQATT and SNEGSKA (reference sequence). In nucleotides, the CDR3 is TGCAGTGCGGGGGCCGGGGCCAAAAACATTCAGTACTTC. Its protein is CSAGAGAKNIQYF.

This clonotype was seen only a few times. The V and J genes are TRBV28 and TRBJ2-7; D is unresolved. Germline lookup yields CDR1 MDHEN and CDR2 SYDVKM. V was clipped by 5 bases and J by 2 bases, with 22 bases between them. CDR3 size: 17 residues. The CDR3 bases are TGTGCCAGCAGTACGACGTGGACCAAACGTGATCCCTACGAGCAGTACTTC. Residues: CASSTTWTKRDPYEQYF.

This clonotype has more than one count but fewer than ten. The V gene is TRBV14, the J gene TRBJ2-7, with unresolved D. V was shortened by 1 base and J by 5 bases, with 18 bases between the two germline ends. CDR1 SGHDN and CDR2 FVKESK come from the germline V gene. The CDR3 consists of 16 residues. The CDR3 loop is CASSQVIGIVGHEQYF. CDR3 sequence (DNA): TGTGCCAGCAGCCAAGTGATAGGGATCGTCGGCCACGAGCAGTACTTC.

This clonotype was detected a few times. CDR3 sequence (DNA): TGTGCCAGCGGGCTGGGGAGACGGTTCTCTGGAAACACCATATATTTT. Translating gives CASGLGRRFSGNTIYF. This sequence joins TRBV4-2 and TRBJ1-3; D not certain. The CDR3 contains 16 residues. V lost 8 bases and J lost 0, with 17 bases in between. Germline lookup yields CDR1 LGHNA and CDR2 YNFKEQ.

The chain has TRBV5-1 and TRBJ2-3, with TRBD1 matching over 8 bases. The CDR3 consists of 16 residues. Unmatched junction bases numbered 9, after V lost 4 bases and J lost 2 bases. CDR1 is SGHRS and CDR2 is YFSETQ in the germline V gene. CDR3 nucleotides: TGCGCCAGCAGCGTCTCCGGGACAGGTAACACAGATACGCAGTATTTT. Translation: CASSVSGTGNTDTQYF.

Only a few counts were recorded for this clonotype. The V and J genes are TRBV12-3 or TRBV12-4 and TRBJ2-5; D remains unclear. CDR3 length equals 12 residues. The germline V and J ends were trimmed by 5 bases and 5 bases, with 9 bases remaining between them. The CDR3 DNA reads as TGTGCCAGCAGTGCCGCGAGGGAGACCCAGTACTTC. It codes for CASSAARETQYF.

This clonotype was picked up a small number of times. The chain employs TRBV7-2 and TRBJ2-3; D is possibly TRBD2 (5 bases). Trimming pared 3 bases from V and 14 bases from J, leaving 9 bases between. The length of the CDR3 is 10 residues. The germline V gene has CDR1 SGHTA and CDR2 FQGNSA. CDR3 DNA sequence: TGTGCCAGCAGCTTCGAGGGCCCGTATTTT. Translation: CASSFEGPYF.

The J gene is TRBJ2-5, the V gene TRBV20-1; D perhaps matches TRBD2 (5 bases). Trimming took off 6 bases at V and 4 bases at J, with 15 bases between the two ends. The CDR3 is 13 residues long. Germline assignment: CDR1 DFQATT and CDR2 SNEGSKA (reference sequence). The chain's CDR3 is CSAFKGSGETQYF. For the CDR3, the DNA is TGCAGTGCATTTAAAGGGAGCGGAGAGACCCAGTACTTC.

The rearrangement uses TRBV20-1 and TRBJ2-6; D may be TRBD1 (6 bases). CDR3 length: 14 residues. In germline, CDR1 is DFQATT, CDR2 SNEGSKA (reference sequence). Deletions cut 5 bases from V and 0 bases from J, with 8 bases between. The CDR3 DNA sequence: TGCAGTGCTTCGGACAGCTCTGGGGCCAACGTCCTGACTTTC. It translates to CSASDSSGANVLTF.

The rearrangement uses TRBV5-1 and TRBJ2-7; D possibly corresponds to TRBD1 (5 bases). The CDR3 is 15 amino acids. V was clipped by 1 base and J by 1 base, with 12 bases between them. Germline CDR1 reads SGHRS; CDR2 reads YFSETQ. Here the CDR3 DNA reads TGCGCCAGCAGCTTGAGCAGGCAGGGATCCTACGAGCAGTACTTC. Translation: CASSLSRQGSYEQYF.